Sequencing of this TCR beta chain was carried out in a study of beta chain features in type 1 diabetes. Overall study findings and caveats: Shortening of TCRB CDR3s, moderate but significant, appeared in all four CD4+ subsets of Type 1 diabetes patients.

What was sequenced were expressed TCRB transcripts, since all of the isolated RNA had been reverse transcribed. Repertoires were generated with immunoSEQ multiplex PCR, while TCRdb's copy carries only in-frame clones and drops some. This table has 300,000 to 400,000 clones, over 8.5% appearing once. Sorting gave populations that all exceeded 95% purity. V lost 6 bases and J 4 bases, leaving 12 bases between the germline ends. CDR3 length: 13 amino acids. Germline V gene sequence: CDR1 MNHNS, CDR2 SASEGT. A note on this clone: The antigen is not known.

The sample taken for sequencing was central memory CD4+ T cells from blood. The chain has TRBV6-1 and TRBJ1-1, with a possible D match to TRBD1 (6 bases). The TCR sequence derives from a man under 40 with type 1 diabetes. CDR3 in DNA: TGTGCCAGCAGCCACGAAGGGGGCACTGAAGCTTTCTTT. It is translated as CASSHEGGTEAFF.